These 9 T cell receptor beta chains share one sample of origin, sequenced in a study of metastatic and nonmetastatic thyroid tumors. The entire patient cohort was treatment-naive prior to thyroid surgery. Using MiXCR, TCRdb reanalyzed the PCR reads. The sample has about 22,000 clones, roughly 18% seen once; the top ten hold 2.7%. Material for sequencing was adjacent normal tissue. The receptors come from a male donor with papillary thyroid cancer or a benign thyroid nodule (not recorded which). Some clones in this sample may be carry-over from other donors' samples.

This clone is judged medium-sized (0.01 to 0.1%). The CDR3, as DNA: TGTGCCACCAGTGATTTGCCGGCACAGGCGACGAACACCGGGGAGCTGTTTTTT. Its translation is CATSDLPAQATNTGELFF. This chain links TRBV24-1 with TRBJ2-2; D perhaps matches TRBD1 (5 bases). The V end lost 0 bases, the J end lost 0 bases, and 13 bases lay between the germline ends. Germline V gives CDR1 KGHDR, CDR2 SFDVKD. CDR3 length: 18 residues.

This clone has a count of ten or more. This sequence joins TRBV7-2 and TRBJ2-3; perhaps TRBD2 as D (6 bases). V was cut by 1 base and J by 3 bases, with 14 bases left in between. The CDR3 is made up of 16 amino acids. Germline CDR1 SGHTA, CDR2 FQGNSA. The CDR3 here is CASSLGGGEATDTQYF. DNA of the CDR3: TGTGCCAGCAGCTTAGGCGGCGGGGAGGCTACAGATACGCAGTATTTT.

This clone was seen many times. This chain links TRBV5-8 with TRBJ2-2; TRBD2 might be the D (6 bases). This CDR3 has 16 amino acids. Germline-derived CDR1 and CDR2 are SGHTS and YDEGEE. V shed 2 bases and J shed 3 bases, with 14 bases lying between them. In DNA, the CDR3 is TGTGCCAGCAGCTTCCTTGGAGGGTTGGACACCGGGGAGCTGTTTTTT. Translation gives CASSFLGGLDTGELFF.

This clone occurred many times. The CDR3 nucleotides are TGTGCCAGCTCACCAAATAGTTTAGGGGGTATGGCTGAAGCTTTCTTT. It yields the protein CASSPNSLGGMAEAFF. This sequence joins TRBV18 and TRBJ1-1; possibly TRBD1 for D (6 bases). CDR1 and CDR2 from the germline V gene are KGHSH and LQKENI. The CDR3 totals 16 residues. The V end was cut by 2 bases, the J end by 6 bases, with 19 bases between.

This clone was detected many times. The rearrangement joins TRBV5-1 to TRBJ1-2; D remains ambiguous. V lost 0 bases and J 2 bases, leaving 8 bases between the germline ends. Germline V CDR1 and CDR2: SGHRS, YFSETQ. This CDR3 has 14 amino acids. The CDR3 DNA sequence: TGCGCCAGCAGCTTGGTGGAGGGCAACTATGGCTACACCTTC. Translating gives CASSLVEGNYGYTF.

By share of the sample, this clone is medium-sized. CDR3 region: CASSSPPQGLYEQYV. The CDR3 coding sequence is TGTGCCAGCAGCTCCCCCCCGCAGGGCCTCTACGAGCAGTACGTC. The V and J genes are TRBV7-8 and TRBJ2-7; possibly TRBD1 for D (5 bases). V was cut by 4 bases and J by 3 bases, with 16 bases left in between. The CDR3 runs to 15 residues. Germline loops: CDR1 SGHVS, CDR2 FQNEAQ.

In the case of this clone: The same CDR3 arises from other DNA sequences in this sample as well. The chain joins TRBV5-4 to TRBJ2-1; TRBD2 might be the D (5 bases). The CDR3 covers 12 residues. Germline assignment: CDR1 SGHNT and CDR2 YYREEE (reference sequence). The V end was cut by 2 bases, the J end by 12 bases, with 12 bases between. CDR3 nucleotides: TGTGCCAGCAGCTTCGATGTGGCGGGGCAGTTCTTC. It translates to CASSFDVAGQFF.

The genes are TRBV30 and TRBJ2-2; D gene ambiguous. Germline lookup yields CDR1 GTSNPN and CDR2 SVGIG (reference sequence). V was trimmed by 3 bases and J by 8 bases, leaving 10 bases between them. This CDR3 contains 12 residues. For the CDR3, the DNA is TGTGCCTGGAGACCCTCGTGGGGGGAGCTGTTTTTT. It encodes CAWRPSWGELFF. Looking up the rest from reference TRBV30 and TRBJ2-2 gives the full variable domain: SQTIHQWPATLVQPVGSPLSLECTVEGTSNPNLYWYRQAAGRGLQLLFYSVGIGQISSEVPQNLSASRPQDRQFILSSKKLLLSDSGFYLCAWRPSWGELFFGEGSRLTVL.

The sample holds many counts of this clone. The CDR3 DNA sequence: TGTGCCATCAGAGGGACAGGGATGAACACTGAAGCTTTCTTT. It codes for CAIRGTGMNTEAFF. The rearrangement links TRBV10-3 to TRBJ1-1, with 9 positions matching TRBD1. The V segment lost 6 bases and the J segment 0 bases; nucleotides outside the gene matches: 2. Germline values: CDR1 ENHRY, CDR2 SYGVKD. This CDR3 comprises 14 residues.